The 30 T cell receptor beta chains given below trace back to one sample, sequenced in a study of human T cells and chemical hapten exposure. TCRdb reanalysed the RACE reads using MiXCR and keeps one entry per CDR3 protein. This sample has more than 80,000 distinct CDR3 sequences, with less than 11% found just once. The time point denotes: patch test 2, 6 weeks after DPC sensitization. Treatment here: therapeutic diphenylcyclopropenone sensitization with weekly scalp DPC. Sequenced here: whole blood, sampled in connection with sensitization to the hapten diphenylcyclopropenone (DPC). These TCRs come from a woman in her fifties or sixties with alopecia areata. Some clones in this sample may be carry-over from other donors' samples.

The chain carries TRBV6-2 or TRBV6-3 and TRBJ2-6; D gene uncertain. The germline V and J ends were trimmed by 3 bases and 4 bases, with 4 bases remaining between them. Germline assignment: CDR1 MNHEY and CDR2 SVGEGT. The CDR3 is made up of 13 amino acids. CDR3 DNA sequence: TGTGCCAGCAGTTATACCGGGGCCAACGTCCTGACTTTC. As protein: CASSYTGANVLTF.

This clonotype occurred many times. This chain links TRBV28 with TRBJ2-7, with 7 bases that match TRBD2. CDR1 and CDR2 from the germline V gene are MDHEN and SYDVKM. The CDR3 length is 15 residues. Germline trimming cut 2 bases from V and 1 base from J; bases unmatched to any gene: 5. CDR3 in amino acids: CASSLAGARSYEQYF. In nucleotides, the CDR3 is TGTGCCAGCAGTTTAGCGGGAGCAAGGTCCTACGAGCAGTACTTC. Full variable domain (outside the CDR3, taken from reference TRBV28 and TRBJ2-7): DVKVTQSSRYLVKRTGEKVFLECVQDMDHENMFWYRQDPGLGLRLIYFSYDVKMKEKGDIPEGYSVSREKKERFSLILESASTNQTSMYLCASSLAGARSYEQYFGPGTRLTVT.

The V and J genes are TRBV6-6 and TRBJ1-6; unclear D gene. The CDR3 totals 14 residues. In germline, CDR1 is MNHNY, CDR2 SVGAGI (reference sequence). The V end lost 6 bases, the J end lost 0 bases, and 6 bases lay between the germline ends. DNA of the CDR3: TGTGCCAGCAGGCACAGCTCCTATAATTCACCCCTCCACTTT. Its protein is CASRHSSYNSPLHF.

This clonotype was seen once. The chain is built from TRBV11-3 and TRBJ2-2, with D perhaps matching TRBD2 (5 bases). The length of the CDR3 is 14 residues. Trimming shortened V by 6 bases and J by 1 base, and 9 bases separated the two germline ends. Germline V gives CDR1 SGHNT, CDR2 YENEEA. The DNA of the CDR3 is TGTGCCAGCAGGATAAGCGGGAACACCGGGGAGCTGTTTTTT. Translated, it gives CASRISGNTGELFF. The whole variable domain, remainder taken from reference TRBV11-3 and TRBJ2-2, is EAGVVQSPRYKIIEKKQPVAFWCNPISGHNTLYWYLQNLGQGPELLIRYENEEAVDDSQLPKDRFSAERLKGVDSTLKIQPAELGDSAVYLCASRISGNTGELFFGEGSRLTVL.

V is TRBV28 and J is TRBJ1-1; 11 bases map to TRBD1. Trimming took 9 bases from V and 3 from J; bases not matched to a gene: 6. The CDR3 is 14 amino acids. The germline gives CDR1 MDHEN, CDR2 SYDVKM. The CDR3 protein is CASRTGGEYTEAFF. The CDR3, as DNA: TGTGCCAGTCGGACAGGGGGCGAGTACACTGAAGCTTTCTTT.

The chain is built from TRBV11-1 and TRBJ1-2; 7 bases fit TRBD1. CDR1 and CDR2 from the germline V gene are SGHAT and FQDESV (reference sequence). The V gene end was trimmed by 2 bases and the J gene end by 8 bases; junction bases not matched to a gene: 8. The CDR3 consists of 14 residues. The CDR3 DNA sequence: TGTGCCAGCAGCTTACGAAAACAGGGGAACGGCTACACCTTC. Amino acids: CASSLRKQGNGYTF.

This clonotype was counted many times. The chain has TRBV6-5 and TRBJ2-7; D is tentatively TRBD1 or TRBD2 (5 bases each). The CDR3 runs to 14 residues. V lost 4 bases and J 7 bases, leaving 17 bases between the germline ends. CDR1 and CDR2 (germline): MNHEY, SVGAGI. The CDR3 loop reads CASSSLRRDGEQYF. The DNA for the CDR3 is TGTGCCAGCAGTTCCCTCCGCAGGGACGGGGAGCAGTACTTC.

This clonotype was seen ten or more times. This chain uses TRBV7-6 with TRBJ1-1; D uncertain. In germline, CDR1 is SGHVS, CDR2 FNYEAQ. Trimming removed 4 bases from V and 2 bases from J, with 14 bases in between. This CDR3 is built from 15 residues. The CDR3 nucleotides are TGTGCCAGCAGCTCCAGTGGACGGAAAAACACTGAAGCTTTCTTT. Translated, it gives CASSSSGRKNTEAFF.

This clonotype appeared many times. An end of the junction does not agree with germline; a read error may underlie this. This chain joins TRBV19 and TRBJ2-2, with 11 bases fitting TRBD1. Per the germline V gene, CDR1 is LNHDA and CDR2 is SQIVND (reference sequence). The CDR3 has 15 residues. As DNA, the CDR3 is TGTGCCACCCGGACAGGGGGCACGAAAACCGGGGAGCTGTTTTTT. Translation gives CATRTGGTKTGELFF.

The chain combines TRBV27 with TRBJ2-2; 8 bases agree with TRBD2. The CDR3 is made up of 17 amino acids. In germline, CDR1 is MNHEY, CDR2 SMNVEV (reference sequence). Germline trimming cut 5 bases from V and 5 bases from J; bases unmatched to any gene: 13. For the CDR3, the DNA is TGTGCCAGCAGTCGGGGCGGGGGGAACTTCAGGACCGGGGAGCTGTTTTTT. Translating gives CASSRGGGNFRTGELFF.

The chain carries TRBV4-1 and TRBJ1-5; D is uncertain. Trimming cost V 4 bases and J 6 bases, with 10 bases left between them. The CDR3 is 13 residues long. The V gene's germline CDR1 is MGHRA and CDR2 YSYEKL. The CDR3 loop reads CASSPAMIQPQHF. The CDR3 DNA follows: TGCGCCAGCAGCCCTGCAATGATTCAGCCCCAGCATTTT.

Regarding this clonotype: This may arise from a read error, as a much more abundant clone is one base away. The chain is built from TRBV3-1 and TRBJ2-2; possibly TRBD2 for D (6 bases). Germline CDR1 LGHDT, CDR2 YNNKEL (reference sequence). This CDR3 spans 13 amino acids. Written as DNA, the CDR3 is TGTGCCAGAAGCCCAGCGGGCACCGGGGAGCTGTTTTTT. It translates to CARSPAGTGELFF.

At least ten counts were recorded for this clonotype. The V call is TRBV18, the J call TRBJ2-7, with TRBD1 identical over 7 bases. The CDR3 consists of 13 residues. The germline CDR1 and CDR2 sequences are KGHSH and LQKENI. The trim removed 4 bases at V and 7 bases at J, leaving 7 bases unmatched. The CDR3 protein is CASSRDSGSEQYF. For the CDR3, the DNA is TGTGCCAGCTCACGGGACAGCGGAAGTGAGCAGTACTTC.

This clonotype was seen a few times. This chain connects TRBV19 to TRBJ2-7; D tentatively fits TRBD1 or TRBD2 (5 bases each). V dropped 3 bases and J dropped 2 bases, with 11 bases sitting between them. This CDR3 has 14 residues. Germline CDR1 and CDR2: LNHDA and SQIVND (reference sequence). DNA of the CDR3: TGTGCCAGTAGTATGGGGCTCGGGGCCTACGAGCAGTACTTC. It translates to CASSMGLGAYEQYF.

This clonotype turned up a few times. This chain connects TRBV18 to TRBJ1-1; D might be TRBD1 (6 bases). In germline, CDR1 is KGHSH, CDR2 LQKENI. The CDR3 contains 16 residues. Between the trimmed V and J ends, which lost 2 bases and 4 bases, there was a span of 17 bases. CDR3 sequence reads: CASSPVARGGGTEAFF. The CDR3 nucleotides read TGTGCCAGCTCACCAGTCGCCAGAGGGGGAGGCACTGAAGCTTTCTTT.

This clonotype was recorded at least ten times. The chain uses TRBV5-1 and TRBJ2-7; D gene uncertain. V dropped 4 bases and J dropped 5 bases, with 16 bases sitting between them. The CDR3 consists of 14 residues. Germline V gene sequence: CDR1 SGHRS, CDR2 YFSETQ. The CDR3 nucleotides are TGCGCCAGCAGCCCGACTGTGTTGGTGGACGAGCAGTACTTC. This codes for CASSPTVLVDEQYF.

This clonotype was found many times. The chain's CDR3 is CASSFPGQTYEQYF. Written as DNA, the CDR3 is TGTGCCAGCAGCTTCCCGGGACAAACCTACGAGCAGTACTTC. The V gene is TRBV7-9, the J gene TRBJ2-7, with a weak D call TRBD1 (6 bases). The V end lost 3 bases, the J end lost 2 bases, and 11 bases lay between the germline ends. CDR1 is SEHNR, CDR2 FQNEAQ, per germline (reference sequence). The CDR3 consists of 14 residues.

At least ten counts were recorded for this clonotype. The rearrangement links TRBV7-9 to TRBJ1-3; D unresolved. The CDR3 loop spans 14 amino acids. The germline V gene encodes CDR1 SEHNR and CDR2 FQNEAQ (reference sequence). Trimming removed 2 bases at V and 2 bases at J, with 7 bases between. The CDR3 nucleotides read TGTGCCAGCAGCTTACGTTCGGCTGGAAACACCATATATTTT. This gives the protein CASSLRSAGNTIYF. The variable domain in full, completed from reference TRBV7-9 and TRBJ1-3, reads DTGVSQNPRHKITKRGQNVTFRCDPISEHNRLYWYRQTLGQGPEFLTYFQNEAQLEKSRLLSDRFSAERPKGSFSTLEIQRTEQGDSAMYLCASSLRSAGNTIYFGEGSWLTVV.

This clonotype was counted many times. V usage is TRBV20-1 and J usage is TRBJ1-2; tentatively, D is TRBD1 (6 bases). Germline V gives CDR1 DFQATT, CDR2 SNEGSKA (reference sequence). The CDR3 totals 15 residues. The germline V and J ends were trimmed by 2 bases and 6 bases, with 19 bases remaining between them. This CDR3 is CSARQRDGGLDGYTF. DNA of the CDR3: TGCAGTGCTAGACAACGGGATGGGGGGCTGGATGGCTACACCTTC.

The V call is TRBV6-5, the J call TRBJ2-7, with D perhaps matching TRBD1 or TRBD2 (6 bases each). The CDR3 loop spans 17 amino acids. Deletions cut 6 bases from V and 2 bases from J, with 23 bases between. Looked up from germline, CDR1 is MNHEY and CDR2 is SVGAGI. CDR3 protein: CASSFVRPGARPYEQYF. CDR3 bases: TGTGCCAGCAGCTTCGTCCGGCCGGGGGCACGACCCTACGAGCAGTACTTC.

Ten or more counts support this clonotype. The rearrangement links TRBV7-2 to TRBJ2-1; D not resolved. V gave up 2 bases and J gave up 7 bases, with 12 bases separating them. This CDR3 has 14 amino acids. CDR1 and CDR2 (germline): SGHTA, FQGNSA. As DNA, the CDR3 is TGTGCCAGCAGCTTAATCCCTAATACAAATGAGCAGTTCTTC. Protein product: CASSLIPNTNEQFF. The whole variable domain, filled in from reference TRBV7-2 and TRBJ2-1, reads GAGVSQSPSNKVTEKGKDVELRCDPISGHTALYWYRQSLGQGLEFLIYFQGNSAPDKSGLPSDRFSAERTGGSVSTLTIQRTQQEDSAVYLCASSLIPNTNEQFFGPGTRLTVL.

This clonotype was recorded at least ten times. The CDR3 bases are TGCGCCAGCAGCTTGTCGGCAGGCCAATCCTACGAGCAGTACTTC. Translating gives CASSLSAGQSYEQYF. This sequence joins TRBV5-1 and TRBJ2-7; the D is unclear. The V gene lost 1 base and the J gene lost 1 base, with 12 bases spanning the gap. Germline assignment: CDR1 SGHRS and CDR2 YFSETQ. This CDR3 has 15 amino acids.

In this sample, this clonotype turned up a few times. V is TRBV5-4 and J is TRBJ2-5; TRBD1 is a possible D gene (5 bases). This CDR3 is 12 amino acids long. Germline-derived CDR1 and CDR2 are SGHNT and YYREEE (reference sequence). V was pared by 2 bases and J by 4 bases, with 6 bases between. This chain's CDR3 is CASSFGAETQYF. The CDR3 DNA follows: TGTGCCAGCAGCTTTGGGGCAGAGACCCAGTACTTC.

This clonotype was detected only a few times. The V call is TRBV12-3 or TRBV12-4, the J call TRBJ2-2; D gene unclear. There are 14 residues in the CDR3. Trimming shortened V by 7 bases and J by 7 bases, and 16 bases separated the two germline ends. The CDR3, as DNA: TGTGCCAGCACCAACCTCATCGGTAGCGGGGAGCTGTTTTTT. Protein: CASTNLIGSGELFF.

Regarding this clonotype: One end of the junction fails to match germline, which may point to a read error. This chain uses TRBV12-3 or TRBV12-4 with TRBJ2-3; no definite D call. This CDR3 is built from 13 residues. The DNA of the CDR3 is TGTGCCAGCAGCCGCTCATTTCACGATACGCAGAATTTT. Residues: CASSRSFHDTQNF.

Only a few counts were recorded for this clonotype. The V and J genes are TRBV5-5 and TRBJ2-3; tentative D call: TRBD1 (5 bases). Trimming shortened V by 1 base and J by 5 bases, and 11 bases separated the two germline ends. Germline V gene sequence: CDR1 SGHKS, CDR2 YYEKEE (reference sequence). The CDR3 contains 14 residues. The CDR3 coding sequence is TGTGCCAGCAGCTTGCCCATTAGGGGAGATACGCAGTATTTT. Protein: CASSLPIRGDTQYF. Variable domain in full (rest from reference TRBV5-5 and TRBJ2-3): DAGVTQSPTHLIKTRGQQVTLRCSPISGHKSVSWYQQVLGQGPQFIFQYYEKEERGRGNFPDRFSARQFPNYSSELNVNALLLGDSALYLCASSLPIRGDTQYFGPGTRLTVL.

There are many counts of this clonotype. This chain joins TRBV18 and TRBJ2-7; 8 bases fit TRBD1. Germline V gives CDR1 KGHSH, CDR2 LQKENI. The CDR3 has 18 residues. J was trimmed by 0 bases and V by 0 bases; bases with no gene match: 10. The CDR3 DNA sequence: TGTGCCAGCTCACCACCGTCTTACTCAGGGGGCAACTCCTACGAGCAGTACTTC. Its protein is CASSPPSYSGGNSYEQYF.

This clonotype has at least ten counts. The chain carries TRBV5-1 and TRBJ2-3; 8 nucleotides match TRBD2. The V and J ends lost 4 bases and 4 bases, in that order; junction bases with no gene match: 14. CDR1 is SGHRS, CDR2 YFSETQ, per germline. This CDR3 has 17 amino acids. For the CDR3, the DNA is TGCGCCAGCAGCCCGGACGGGGGGGCGAGACGAGCAGATACGCAGTATTTT. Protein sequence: CASSPDGGARRADTQYF.

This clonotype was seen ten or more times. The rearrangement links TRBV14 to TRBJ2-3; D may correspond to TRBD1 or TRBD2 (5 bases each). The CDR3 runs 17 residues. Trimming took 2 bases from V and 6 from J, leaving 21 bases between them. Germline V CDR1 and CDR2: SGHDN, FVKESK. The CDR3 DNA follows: TGTGCCAGCAGCCAATCTACCTTGGGGGAGAAAGTCGATACGCAGTATTTT. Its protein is CASSQSTLGEKVDTQYF.

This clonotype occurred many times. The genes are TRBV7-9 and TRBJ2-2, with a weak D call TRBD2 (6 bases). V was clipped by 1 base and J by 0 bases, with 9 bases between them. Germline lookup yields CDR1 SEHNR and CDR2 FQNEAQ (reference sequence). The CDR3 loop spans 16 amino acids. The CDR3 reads CASSLGTTANTGELFF. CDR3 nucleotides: TGTGCCAGCAGCTTAGGGACTACCGCGAACACCGGGGAGCTGTTTTTT.